The rows below give T cell receptor beta chains drawn from one sample of a study of T cell repertoires in cytomegalovirus infection. TCRdb re-analysed the reads in MiXCR, keeping a single row per CDR3 protein. The table has about 360,000 distinct CDR3 sequences, around a sixth seen once. The sequenced material came from PBMCs. These receptor sequences come from a human donor in good health (CMV status not recorded). Some clones in this sample may be carry-over from other donors' samples. The CDR3 runs from the conserved cysteine through the conserved F or W. Fields, in order: D gene, clone size, J gene, V gene, CDR3 DNA, CDR3 protein. D genes are given only for firm matches. Some rows mark clone size as missing; the rest say once, few, many or name a class of expanded clone.

. | medium-sized | TRBJ2-7 | TRBV11-2 | TGTGCCAGCAGCTTAGGACCCACCTACGAGCAGTACTTC | CASSLGPTYEQYF
. | many | TRBJ1-1 | TRBV12-3/TRBV12-4 | TGTGCCAGCAGTTTAGCGGTTTGGGAGTACACTGAAGCTTTCTTT | CASSLAVWEYTEAFF
. | . | TRBJ2-3 | TRBV29-1 | TGCAGCGTTGCCGTTAGCGGCACAGATACGCAGTATTTT | CSVAVSGTDTQYF
. | many | TRBJ2-3 | TRBV7-9 | TGTGCCAGCAGCCCTATCGCGGGTACGCAGTATTTT | CASSPIAGTQYF
. | few | TRBJ1-1 | TRBV6-2/TRBV6-3 | TGTGCCAGCAGTTACTCAGGTGAAGCTTTCTTT | CASSYSGEAFF
. | few | TRBJ2-3 | TRBV2 | TGTGCCAGTTCCCTCCCCAATACGCAGTATTTT | CASSLPNTQYF
. | . | TRBJ1-1 | TRBV27 | TGTGCCAGCAGCGGAGGTGCTGAAGCTTTCTTT | CASSGGAEAFF
TRBD1 | few | TRBJ1-5 | TRBV2 | TGTGCCAGCAGTTTACCGGGACAGGGGGCCAGCGGGGGGCAGCCCCAGCATTTT | CASSLPGQGASGGQPQHF
TRBD2 | . | TRBJ2-1 | TRBV4-1 | TGCGCCAGCAGCCAAAGAGTAGCGGGAGTTTTTGAGCAGTTCTTC | CASSQRVAGVFEQFF
TRBD1 | . | TRBJ1-2 | TRBV15 | TGTGCCACCAGCAGACTTTGGAAGGGGGCGTTCAATGGCTACACCTTC | CATSRLWKGAFNGYTF
. | . | TRBJ1-2 | TRBV6-2/TRBV6-3 | TGTGCCAGCAGCTACGGGCAGTACTATGGCTACACCTTC | CASSYGQYYGYTF
TRBD1 | . | TRBJ1-5 | TRBV23-1 | TGCGCCAGCAGTCCAATAAACGGGACAGGGTCGTTTCAGCCCCAGCATTTT | CASSPINGTGSFQPQHF
TRBD1 | few | TRBJ2-1 | TRBV4-1 | TGCGCCAGCAGCCTAGACCGGGACAGGGACTTCAATGAGCAGTTCTTC | CASSLDRDRDFNEQFF
. | few | TRBJ1-1 | TRBV18 | TGTGCCAGCTCACCTCGGGGGGCTCCGCCTGAAGCTTTCTTT | CASSPRGAPPEAFF
. | . | TRBJ2-5 | TRBV10-3 | TGTGCCATCTCCCCACGGGAGAAAGAGACCCAGTACTTC | CAISPREKETQYF
. | . | TRBJ1-2 | TRBV7-2 | TGTGCCAGCAACGAGCGGCAGACTGTTAACTATGGCTACACCTTC | CASNERQTVNYGYTF
. | . | TRBJ1-6 | TRBV7-2 | TGTGCCAGCAGCACCTATACAGGACCCAATTCACCCCTCCACTTT | CASSTYTGPNSPLHF
TRBD2 | few | TRBJ2-1 | TRBV20-1 | TGCAGTGCGCTAGCGGGAATAAATGAGCAGTTCTTC | CSALAGINEQFF
TRBD2 | many | TRBJ2-5 | TRBV7-2 | TGTGCCAGCAGCCCGGGCGGGCGGGGGGCCCAGTACTTC | CASSPGGRGAQYF
. | . | TRBJ2-7 | TRBV2 | TGTGCCAGCACCTCAGAAGGGGATTACGAGCAGTACTTC | CASTSEGDYEQYF
. | few | TRBJ1-5 | TRBV6-2/TRBV6-3 | TGTGCCAGCAGTCGGGACGGCGCTGGGCAGCCCCAGCATTTT | CASSRDGAGQPQHF
TRBD2 | once | TRBJ2-2 | TRBV7-2 | TGTGCCAGCAGCTTAGGAGGGGCGGGGGGCCCCGGGGAGCTGTTTTTT | CASSLGGAGGPGELFF
TRBD2 | few | TRBJ2-1 | TRBV5-1 | TGCGCCAGCAGCCTAATGTCTAGCGGGGCGTACAATGAGCAGTTCTTC | CASSLMSSGAYNEQFF
. | few | TRBJ1-2 | TRBV6-2/TRBV6-3 | TGTGCCTCTCTCCCCCCGACGGGGGGCTACACCTTC | CASLPPTGGYTF
. | . | TRBJ2-1 | TRBV19 | TGTGCCAGTAGCGGGGAGCCCCACGGTAATGAGCAGTTCTTC | CASSGEPHGNEQFF
. | . | TRBJ2-1 | TRBV5-4 | TGTGCCAGCAGCTGGGACCGCTACGACGCTGAGCAGTTCTTC | CASSWDRYDAEQFF
. | . | TRBJ2-7 | TRBV6-1 | TGTGCCAGCAGTGGGGGGGTCGGGTACGAGCAGTACTTC | CASSGGVGYEQYF
. | many | TRBJ1-1 | TRBV6-6 | TGTGCCAGCAGCCCGGGGACAAATGAAGCTTTCTTT | CASSPGTNEAFF
. | . | TRBJ1-2 | TRBV6-6 | TGTGCCAGCAGTTACGGACTTCCATATGGCTACACCTTC | CASSYGLPYGYTF
TRBD2 | few | TRBJ2-7 | TRBV19 | TGTGCCCTCCCGGAGTTAGCGGGAGACAAGTCCTACGAGCAGTACTTC | CALPELAGDKSYEQYF
TRBD1 | many | TRBJ1-1 | TRBV7-8 | TGTGCCAGCAGATCACGAAACAGGGGGACTGAAGCTTTCTTT | CASRSRNRGTEAFF
TRBD2 | . | TRBJ2-7 | TRBV7-9 | TGTGCCAGCAGTGCCCCGGGACTAGCGGGAAGCGAGCAGTACTTC | CASSAPGLAGSEQYF
TRBD1 | . | TRBJ1-1 | TRBV2 | TGTGCCAGCGCGGGACAGGGTAACACTGAAGCTTTCTTT | CASAGQGNTEAFF
. | . | TRBJ1-1 | TRBV7-9 | TGTGCCAGCAGCCCTCTGGTTGAAAAGGGCACTGAAGCTTTCTTT | CASSPLVEKGTEAFF
TRBD2 | . | TRBJ2-3 | TRBV11-2 | TGTGCCAGCAGCTTCTACCTGGGGAGGGCAACAGATACGCAGTATTTT | CASSFYLGRATDTQYF
TRBD2 | many | TRBJ2-3 | TRBV6-2/TRBV6-3 | TGTGCCAGCTCGCTAGCGGGAGGCTACAATACGCAGTATTTT | CASSLAGGYNTQYF
. | many | TRBJ1-2 | TRBV7-2 | TGTGCCAGCAGCTTAGCCCCGCTGGGGGCTGGCTACACCTTC | CASSLAPLGAGYTF
. | . | TRBJ2-3 | TRBV7-2 | TGTGCCAGCAGCTTAGGGGACGGGGATACGCAGTATTTT | CASSLGDGDTQYF
. | . | TRBJ1-1 | TRBV15 | TGTGCCACCAGCAGAGATCGTCAGGGCGGTAAAGCTTTCTTT | CATSRDRQGGKAFF
TRBD2 | many | TRBJ2-1 | TRBV20-1 | TGCAGTGCTAGCGAGCGGGAGGGCCCCTACAATGAGCAGTTCTTC | CSASEREGPYNEQFF
. | few | TRBJ1-1 | TRBV7-9 | TGTGCCAGCAGCCCCGGGGTGGTCGAGAACACTGAAGCTTTCTTT | CASSPGVVENTEAFF
. | many | TRBJ1-6 | TRBV7-8 | TGTGCCAGCAGCTTAACTCCTAATTCACCCCTCCACTTT | CASSLTPNSPLHF
TRBD2 | . | TRBJ2-5 | TRBV7-2 | TGTGCCAGCAGCGGCACCGGACTAGCGGGCGGGGAGACCCAGTACTTC | CASSGTGLAGGETQYF
. | . | TRBJ2-4 | TRBV14 | TGTGCCAGCAGCCCAATGGGGGCAAACATTCAGTACTTC | CASSPMGANIQYF
. | few | TRBJ2-3 | TRBV20-1 | TGCAGTGCTCCCCGACGGAGCACAGATACGCAGTATTTT | CSAPRRSTDTQYF
TRBD1 | few | TRBJ1-2 | TRBV9 | TGTGCCAGCAGCTTCCGGGACAGGGGCTCCCCCTATGGCTACACCTTC | CASSFRDRGSPYGYTF
. | many | TRBJ2-7 | TRBV11-2 | TGTGCCAGCAGCTTAAGACCCCTGAGCTCCTACGAGCAGTACTTC | CASSLRPLSSYEQYF
. | few | TRBJ1-1 | TRBV7-9 | TGTGCCAGCAGCTTAGTGTTAGAGGTATCTGAAGCTTTCTTT | CASSLVLEVSEAFF
. | . | TRBJ1-2 | TRBV5-8 | TGTGCCAGCAGCTCCAGCGGTGGGGTCTATGGCTACACCTTC | CASSSSGGVYGYTF
TRBD1 | . | TRBJ1-1 | TRBV5-1 | TGCGCCAGCGGACAGGAGACCTTGAACACTGAAGCTTTCTTT | CASGQETLNTEAFF
. | . | TRBJ1-5 | TRBV7-2 | TGTGCCAGCACCCTTAGCGGGGGGAGCAATCAGCCCCAGCATTTT | CASTLSGGSNQPQHF
. | . | TRBJ1-1 | TRBV5-5 | TGTGCCAGCAGCTCCGTCGCCGGGACGGATTATCTATCTTTCTTT | CASSSVAGTDYLSFF
TRBD1 | few | TRBJ1-1 | TRBV19 | TGTGCCAGTAGTCCCAGGGGGATGGGCACTGAAGCTTTCTTT | CASSPRGMGTEAFF
. | many | TRBJ2-3 | TRBV6-2/TRBV6-3 | TGTGCCAGCAGTCTACGAAGTCCCCCGGATACGCAGTATTTT | CASSLRSPPDTQYF
. | . | TRBJ2-5 | TRBV5-1 | TGCGCCAGCAGCCCCACGCACCGGGACTTGCAAGAGACCCAGTACTTC | CASSPTHRDLQETQYF